The rows below give T cell receptor beta chains drawn from one sample of a study of persistence of HIV-infected CD4 T cells. These receptors have no known antigen. Only in-frame clones appear in the TCRdb table, and some are missing; sequencing was by immunoSEQ multiplex PCR. The sample includes 45,000 or so clones, around 89% of them seen just once. The sample was CD4+ T cells sorted from PBMCs after roughly 19-hour stimulation, taken from a patient who received antiretroviral therapy. The receptors here all came from an adult woman with HIV who was CMV-seropositive. Each CDR3 is given with its conserved first and last residue. D genes are given only for firm matches. Only part of the rows carry a size: once, few, many, or a class if the clone is expanded.

TRBV12-5	NA	NA	TRBJ2-6	CASGQIAGRGANVLTF	TGTGCTAGTGGACAGATTGCAGGGCGTGGGGCCAACGTCCTGACTTTC
TRBV7-8	NA	NA	TRBJ2-7	CASSLSNRVYEQYF	TGTGCCAGCAGCTTATCGAATAGGGTGTACGAGCAGTACTTC
TRBV5-7	NA	NA	TRBJ1-6	CASSLGEARSPLHF	TGTGCCAGCAGCTTGGGGGAAGCCCGTTCACCCCTCCACTTT
TRBV7-2	NA	NA	TRBJ1-3	CASSPGGSGNTIYF	TGTGCCAGCAGCCCGGGGGGGTCTGGAAACACCATATATTTT
TRBV9	NA	TRBD1	TRBJ1-2	CASSSTGTGGSGYTF	TGTGCCAGCAGCTCCACCGGGACAGGGGGCTCTGGCTACACCTTC
TRBV3-1/TRBV3-2	once	TRBD1	TRBJ1-2	CASSQGQGNYGYTF	TGTGCCAGCAGCCAAGGACAGGGAAACTATGGCTACACCTTC
TRBV4-1	NA	TRBD2	TRBJ2-3	CASSLGLAGADTQYF	TGCGCCAGCAGCCTCGGACTAGCGGGAGCAGATACGCAGTATTTT
TRBV5-5	once	NA	TRBJ1-3	CASSQGRNSGNTIYF	TGTGCCAGCAGCCAAGGACGTAACTCTGGAAACACCATATATTTT
TRBV9	NA	TRBD2	TRBJ2-5	CASSVFERGGETQYF	TGTGCCAGCAGCGTATTCGAGCGGGGGGGAGAGACCCAGTACTTC
TRBV5-4	NA	NA	TRBJ1-1	CASSPRRTLNTEAFF	TGTGCCAGCAGCCCACGACGGACCCTTAACACTGAAGCTTTCTTT